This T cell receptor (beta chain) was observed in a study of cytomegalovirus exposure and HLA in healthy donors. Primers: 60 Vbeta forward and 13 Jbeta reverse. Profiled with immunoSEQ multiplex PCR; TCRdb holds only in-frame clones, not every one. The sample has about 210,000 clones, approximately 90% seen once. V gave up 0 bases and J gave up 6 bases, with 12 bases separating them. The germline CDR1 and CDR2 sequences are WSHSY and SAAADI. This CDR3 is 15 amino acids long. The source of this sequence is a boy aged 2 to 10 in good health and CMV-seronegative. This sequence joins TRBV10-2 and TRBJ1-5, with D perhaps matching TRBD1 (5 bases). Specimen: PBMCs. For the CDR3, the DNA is TGCGCCAGCAGTGAGTCGCAGGGCTTTTCTCAGCCCCAGCATTTT. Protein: CASSESQGFSQPQHF.